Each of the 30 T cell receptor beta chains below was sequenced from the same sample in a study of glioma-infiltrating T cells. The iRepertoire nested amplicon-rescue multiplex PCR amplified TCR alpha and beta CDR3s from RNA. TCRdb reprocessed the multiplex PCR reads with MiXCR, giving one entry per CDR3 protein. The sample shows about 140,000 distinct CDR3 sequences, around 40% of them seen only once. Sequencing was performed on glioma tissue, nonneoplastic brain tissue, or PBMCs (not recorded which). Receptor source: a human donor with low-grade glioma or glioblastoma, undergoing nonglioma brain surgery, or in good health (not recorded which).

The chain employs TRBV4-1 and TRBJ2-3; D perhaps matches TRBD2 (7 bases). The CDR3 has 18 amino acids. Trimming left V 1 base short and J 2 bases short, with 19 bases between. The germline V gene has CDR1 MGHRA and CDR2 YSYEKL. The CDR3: CASSQGTPPGGHTDTQYF. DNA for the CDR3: TGCGCCAGCAGCCAAGGAACCCCTCCCGGGGGGCACACAGATACGCAGTATTTT.

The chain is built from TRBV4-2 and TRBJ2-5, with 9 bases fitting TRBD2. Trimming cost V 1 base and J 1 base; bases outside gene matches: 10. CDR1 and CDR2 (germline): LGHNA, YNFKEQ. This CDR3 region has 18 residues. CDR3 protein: CASSQGGVAGAGQETQYF. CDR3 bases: TGTGCCAGCAGCCAAGGGGGAGTAGCGGGAGCGGGCCAAGAGACCCAGTACTTC.

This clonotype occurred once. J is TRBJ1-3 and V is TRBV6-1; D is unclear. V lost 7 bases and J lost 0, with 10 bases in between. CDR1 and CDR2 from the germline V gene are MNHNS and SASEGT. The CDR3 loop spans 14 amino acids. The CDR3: CASMTPSSGNTIYF. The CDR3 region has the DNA TGTGCCAGCATGACCCCAAGCTCTGGAAACACCATATATTTT.

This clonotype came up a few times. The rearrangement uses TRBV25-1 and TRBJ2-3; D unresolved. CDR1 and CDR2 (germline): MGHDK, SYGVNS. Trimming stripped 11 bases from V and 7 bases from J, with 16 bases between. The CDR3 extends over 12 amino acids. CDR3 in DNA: TGTGCCTCCCTCTCCGGTGGAAATACGCAGTATTTT. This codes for CASLSGGNTQYF.

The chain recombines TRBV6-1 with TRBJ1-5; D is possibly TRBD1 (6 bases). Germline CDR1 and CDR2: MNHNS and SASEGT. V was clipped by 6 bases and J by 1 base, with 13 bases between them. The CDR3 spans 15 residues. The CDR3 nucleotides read TGTGCCAGCAGCCGGGAGGGGGACAGCAATCAGCCCCAGCATTTT. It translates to CASSREGDSNQPQHF.

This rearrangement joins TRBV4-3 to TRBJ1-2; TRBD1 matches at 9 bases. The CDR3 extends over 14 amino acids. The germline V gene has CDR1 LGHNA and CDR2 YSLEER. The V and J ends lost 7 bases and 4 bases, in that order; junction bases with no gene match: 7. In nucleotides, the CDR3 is TGCGCCAGCAATCCGGGACAGGGAGGCTATGGCTACACCTTC. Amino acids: CASNPGQGGYGYTF.

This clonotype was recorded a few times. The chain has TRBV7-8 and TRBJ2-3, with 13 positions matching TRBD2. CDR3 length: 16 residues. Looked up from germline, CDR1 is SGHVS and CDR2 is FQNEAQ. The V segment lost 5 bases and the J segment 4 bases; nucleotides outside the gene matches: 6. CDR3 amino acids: CASSLAGTSGADTQYF. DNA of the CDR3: TGTGCCAGCAGCCTTGCCGGGACTAGCGGGGCAGATACGCAGTATTTT.

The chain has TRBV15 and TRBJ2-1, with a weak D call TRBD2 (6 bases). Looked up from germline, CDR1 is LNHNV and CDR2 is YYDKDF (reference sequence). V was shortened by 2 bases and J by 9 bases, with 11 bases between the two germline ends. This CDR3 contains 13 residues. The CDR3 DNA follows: TGTGCCACCAGCAGAATCAGCGGGCGTGAGCAGTTCTTC. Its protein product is CATSRISGREQFF.

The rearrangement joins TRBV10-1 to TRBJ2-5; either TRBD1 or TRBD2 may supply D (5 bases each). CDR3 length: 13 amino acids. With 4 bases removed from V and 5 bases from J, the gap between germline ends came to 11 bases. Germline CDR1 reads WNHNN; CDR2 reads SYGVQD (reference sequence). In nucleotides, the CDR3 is TGCGCCAGCAGTGGTGAGGGGATGGAGACCCAGTACTTC. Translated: CASSGEGMETQYF.

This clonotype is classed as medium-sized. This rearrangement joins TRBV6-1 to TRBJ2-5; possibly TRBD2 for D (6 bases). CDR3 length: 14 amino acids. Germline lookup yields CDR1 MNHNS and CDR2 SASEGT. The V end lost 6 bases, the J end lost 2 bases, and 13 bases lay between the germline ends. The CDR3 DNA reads TGTGCCAGCAGAAACGGGGGACCTCAAGAGACCCAGTACTTC. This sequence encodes CASRNGGPQETQYF.

DNA of the CDR3: TGTGCCAGCGGGTCCTCTGGCAATGAGCAGTTCTTC. This translates into CASGSSGNEQFF. J is TRBJ2-1 and V is TRBV6-2 or TRBV6-3; no firm D call. Trimming left V 8 bases short and J 6 bases short, with 11 bases between. The CDR3 sequence is 12 residues long. CDR1 is MNHEY and CDR2 is SVGEGT in the germline V gene.

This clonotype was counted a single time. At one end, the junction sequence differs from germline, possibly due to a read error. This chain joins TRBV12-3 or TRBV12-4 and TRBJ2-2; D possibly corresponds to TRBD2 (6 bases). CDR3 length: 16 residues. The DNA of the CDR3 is TGCGCCAGCAGTTGGGGGGTAGCTCAGAACACCGGGGAGCTGTTTTTT. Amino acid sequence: CASSWGVAQNTGELFF.

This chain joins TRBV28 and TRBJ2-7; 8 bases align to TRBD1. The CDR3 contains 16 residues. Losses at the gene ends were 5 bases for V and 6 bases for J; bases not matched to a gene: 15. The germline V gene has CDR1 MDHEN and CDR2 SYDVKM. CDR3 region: CASSLQRTGWNSEQYF. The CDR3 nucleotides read TGTGCCAGCAGTCTCCAAAGGACAGGGTGGAATAGCGAGCAGTACTTC. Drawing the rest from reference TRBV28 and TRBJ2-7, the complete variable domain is DVKVTQSSRYLVKRTGEKVFLECVQDMDHENMFWYRQDPGLGLRLIYFSYDVKMKEKGDIPEGYSVSREKKERFSLILESASTNQTSMYLCASSLQRTGWNSEQYFGPGTRLTVT.

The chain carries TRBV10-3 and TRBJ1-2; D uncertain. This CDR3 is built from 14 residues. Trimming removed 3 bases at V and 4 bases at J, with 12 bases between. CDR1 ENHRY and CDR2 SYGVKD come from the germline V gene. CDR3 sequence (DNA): TGTGCCATCAGTGACGGCAGGCCACCCTATGGCTACACCTTC. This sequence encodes CAISDGRPPYGYTF.

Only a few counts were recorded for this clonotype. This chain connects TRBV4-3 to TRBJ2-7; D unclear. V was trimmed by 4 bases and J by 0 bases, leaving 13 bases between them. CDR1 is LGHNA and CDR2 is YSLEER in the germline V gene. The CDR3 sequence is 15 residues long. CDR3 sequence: CASSPDLDASYEQYF. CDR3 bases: TGCGCCAGCAGCCCAGACCTGGACGCCTCCTACGAGCAGTACTTC.

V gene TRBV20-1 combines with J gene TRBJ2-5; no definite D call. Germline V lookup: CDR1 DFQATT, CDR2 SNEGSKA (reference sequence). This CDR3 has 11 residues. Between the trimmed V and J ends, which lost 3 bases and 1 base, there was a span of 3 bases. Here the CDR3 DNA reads TGCAGTGCTAGCGGCCAAGAGACCCAGTACTTC. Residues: CSASGQETQYF.

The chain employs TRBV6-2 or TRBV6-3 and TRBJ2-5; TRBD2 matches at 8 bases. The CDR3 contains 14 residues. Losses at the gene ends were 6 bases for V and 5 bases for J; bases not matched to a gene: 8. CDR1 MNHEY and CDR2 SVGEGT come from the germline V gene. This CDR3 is CASRTGTRIETQYF. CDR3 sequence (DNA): TGTGCCAGCAGAACCGGGACTAGAATCGAGACCCAGTACTTC.

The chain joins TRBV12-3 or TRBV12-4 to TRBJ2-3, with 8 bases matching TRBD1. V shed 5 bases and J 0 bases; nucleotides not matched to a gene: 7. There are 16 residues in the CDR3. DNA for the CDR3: TGTGCCAGCAGTGCCGTGGACAGGGATAGCACAGATACGCAGTATTTT. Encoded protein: CASSAVDRDSTDTQYF.

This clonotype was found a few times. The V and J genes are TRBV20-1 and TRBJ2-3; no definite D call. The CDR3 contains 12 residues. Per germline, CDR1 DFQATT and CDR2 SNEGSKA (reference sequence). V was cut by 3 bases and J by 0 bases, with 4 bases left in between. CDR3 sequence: CSASESTDTQYF. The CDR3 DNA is TGCAGTGCTAGCGAAAGCACAGATACGCAGTATTTT.

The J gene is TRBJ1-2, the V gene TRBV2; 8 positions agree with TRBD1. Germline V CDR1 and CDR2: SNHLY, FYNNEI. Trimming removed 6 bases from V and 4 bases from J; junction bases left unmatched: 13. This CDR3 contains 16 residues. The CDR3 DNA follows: TGTGCCAGCAGGAGCGAGCAGGGGGCTGATAGCTATGGCTACACCTTC. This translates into CASRSEQGADSYGYTF.

As DNA, the CDR3 is TGCGCCAGCAGCCAAGACTTCCGGGCGGGACCTGACAATGAGCAGTTCTTC. It codes for CASSQDFRAGPDNEQFF. The chain is built from TRBV4-1 and TRBJ2-1, with D possibly TRBD2 on 6 matching bases. Germline CDR1 MGHRA, CDR2 YSYEKL. Trimming stripped 0 bases from V and 5 bases from J, with 17 bases between. This CDR3 comprises 17 residues.

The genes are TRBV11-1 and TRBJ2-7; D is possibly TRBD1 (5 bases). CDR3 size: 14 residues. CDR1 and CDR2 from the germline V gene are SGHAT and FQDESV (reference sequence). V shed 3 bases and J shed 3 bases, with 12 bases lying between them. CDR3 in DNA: TGTGCCAGCAGCTTCCAGGGTAAATTCTACGAGCAGTACTTC. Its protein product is CASSFQGKFYEQYF.

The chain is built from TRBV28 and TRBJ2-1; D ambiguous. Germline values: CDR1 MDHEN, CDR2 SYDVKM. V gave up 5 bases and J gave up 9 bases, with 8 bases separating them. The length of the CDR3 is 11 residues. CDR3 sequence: CASSLRGEQFF. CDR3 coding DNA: TGTGCCAGCAGTCTCCGCGGTGAGCAGTTCTTC.

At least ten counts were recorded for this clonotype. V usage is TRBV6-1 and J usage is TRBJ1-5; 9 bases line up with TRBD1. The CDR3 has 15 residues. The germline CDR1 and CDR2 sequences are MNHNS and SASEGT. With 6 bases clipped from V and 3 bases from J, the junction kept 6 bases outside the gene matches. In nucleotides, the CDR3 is TGTGCCAGCAGAGTGGGACAGGGCAACAATCAGCCCCAGCATTTT. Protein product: CASRVGQGNNQPQHF.

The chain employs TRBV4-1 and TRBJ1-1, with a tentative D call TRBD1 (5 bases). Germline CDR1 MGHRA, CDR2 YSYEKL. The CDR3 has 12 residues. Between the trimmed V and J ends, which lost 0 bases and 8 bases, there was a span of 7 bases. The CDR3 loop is CASSQDAGEAFF. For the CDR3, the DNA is TGCGCCAGCAGCCAAGACGCAGGGGAAGCTTTCTTT.

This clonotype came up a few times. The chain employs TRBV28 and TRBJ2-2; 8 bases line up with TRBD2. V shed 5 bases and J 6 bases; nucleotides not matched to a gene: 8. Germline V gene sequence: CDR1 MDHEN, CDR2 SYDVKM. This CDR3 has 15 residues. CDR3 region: CASSLPGTSAGELFF. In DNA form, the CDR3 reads TGTGCCAGCAGTCTTCCCGGGACTAGTGCCGGGGAGCTGTTTTTT.

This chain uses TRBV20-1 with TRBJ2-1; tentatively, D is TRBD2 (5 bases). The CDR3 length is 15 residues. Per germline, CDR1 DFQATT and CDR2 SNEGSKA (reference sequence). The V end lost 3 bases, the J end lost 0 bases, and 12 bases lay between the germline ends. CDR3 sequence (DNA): TGCAGTGCTAGTCCCGGAACTAGCTCCTACAATGAGCAGTTCTTC. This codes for CSASPGTSSYNEQFF.

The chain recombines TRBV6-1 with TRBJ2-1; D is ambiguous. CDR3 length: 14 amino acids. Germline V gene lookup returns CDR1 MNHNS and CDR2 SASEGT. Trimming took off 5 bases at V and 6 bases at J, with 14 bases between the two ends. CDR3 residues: CASSRLIETNEQFF. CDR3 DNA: TGTGCCAGCAGTCGTCTAATTGAAACCAATGAGCAGTTCTTC.

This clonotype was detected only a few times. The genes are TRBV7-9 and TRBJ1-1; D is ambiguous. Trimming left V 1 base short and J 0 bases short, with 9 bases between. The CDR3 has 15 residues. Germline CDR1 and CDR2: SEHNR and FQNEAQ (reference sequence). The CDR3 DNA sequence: TGTGCCAGCAGCTTAGATGGGCAGTTGAACACTGAAGCTTTCTTT. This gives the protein CASSLDGQLNTEAFF.

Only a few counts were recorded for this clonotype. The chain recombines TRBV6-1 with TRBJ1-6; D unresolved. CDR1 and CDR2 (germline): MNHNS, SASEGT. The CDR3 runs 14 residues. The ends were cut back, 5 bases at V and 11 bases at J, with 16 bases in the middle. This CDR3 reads CASSPPGQAPPLHF. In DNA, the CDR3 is TGTGCCAGCAGTCCGCCGGGCCAAGCGCCACCCCTCCACTTT.